Listed below are T cell receptor beta chains from one sample, sequenced in a study of CD8+ T cells in alopecia areata. Clones were read by immunoSEQ multiplex PCR, and TCRdb kept only the in-frame ones, dropping some. This sample has about 280,000 clones, with roughly 60% found just once. Source: CD4+ T cells sorted from blood, taken at week 24, from a patient treated with tofacitinib. The receptors originated from a human donor with alopecia areata. The CDR3 runs from the conserved cysteine through the conserved F or W. A D gene is named only where the DNA matches it firmly. Clone size is stated in some rows and not others, as once, few, many or a class when expanded.

size: once
length: 13
J: TRBJ2-1
V: TRBV30
D: -
CDR3: CAWRKGQAYEQFF
DNA: TGTGCCTGGAGGAAAGGTCAGGCTTATGAGCAGTTCTTC

size: -
length: 14
J: TRBJ2-6
V: TRBV28
D: -
CDR3: CASGGGSGANVLTF
DNA: TGTGCCAGCGGGGGTGGGTCTGGGGCCAACGTCCTGACTTTC

size: -
length: 15
J: TRBJ1-5
V: TRBV5-1
D: -
CDR3: CASSLAGQSNQPQHF
DNA: TGCGCCAGCAGCTTGGCTGGACAGAGCAATCAGCCCCAGCATTTT

size: few
length: 19
J: TRBJ2-1
V: TRBV13
D: -
CDR3: CASSLARGRYSQGWDEQFF
DNA: TGTGCCAGCAGCTTAGCCCGGGGCAGGTACTCCCAAGGGTGGGATGAGCAGTTCTTC

size: -
length: 13
J: TRBJ1-4
V: TRBV5-4
D: -
CDR3: CASSLGGKEKLFF
DNA: TGTGCCAGCAGCTTGGGAGGGAAGGAAAAACTGTTTTTT

size: -
length: 12
J: TRBJ2-7
V: TRBV28
D: -
CDR3: CASASALYEQYF
DNA: TGTGCCAGCGCCAGTGCCCTCTACGAGCAGTACTTC

size: few
length: 19
J: TRBJ2-3
V: TRBV4-1
D: TRBD1
CDR3: CASSQDGVDRSLGTDTQYF
DNA: TGCGCCAGCAGCCAAGATGGGGTGGACAGGTCCCTTGGCACAGATACGCAGTATTTT

size: -
length: 14
J: TRBJ2-3
V: TRBV9
D: -
CDR3: CASSVAVRGDTQYF
DNA: TGTGCCAGCAGCGTAGCTGTTAGAGGGGATACGCAGTATTTT

size: -
length: 14
J: TRBJ2-2
V: TRBV11-1
D: -
CDR3: CASRASANTGELFF
DNA: TGTGCCAGCAGAGCAAGCGCGAACACCGGGGAGCTGTTTTTT

size: few
length: 16
J: TRBJ1-2
V: TRBV30
D: TRBD1
CDR3: CAWSVKGQAANYGYTF
DNA: TGTGCCTGGAGTGTTAAGGGACAGGCCGCGAACTATGGCTACACCTTC

size: -
length: 11
J: TRBJ2-5
V: TRBV11-1
D: -
CDR3: CASSTGVTQYF
DNA: TGTGCCAGCAGTACTGGGGTCACCCAGTACTTC

size: -
length: 11
J: TRBJ2-1
V: TRBV27
D: -
CDR3: CASSLYNEQFF
DNA: TGTGCCAGCAGTTTATACAATGAGCAGTTCTTC

size: few
length: 12
J: TRBJ1-1
V: TRBV30
D: TRBD1
CDR3: CAWNKRDREAFF
DNA: TGTGCCTGGAACAAACGGGACAGGGAAGCTTTCTTT

size: -
length: 19
J: TRBJ2-5
V: TRBV7-9
D: TRBD2
CDR3: CASSPLRGRLAGRQETQYF
DNA: TGTGCCAGCAGCCCCCTTAGGGGGCGACTAGCGGGCAGGCAAGAGACCCAGTACTTC

size: many
length: 15
J: TRBJ2-7
V: TRBV14
D: TRBD2
CDR3: CASSPGLAGLYEQYF
DNA: TGTGCCAGCAGCCCGGGACTAGCGGGGCTGTACGAGCAGTACTTC

size: -
length: 14
J: TRBJ1-2
V: TRBV7-9
D: -
CDR3: CASSLAATFYGYTF
DNA: TGTGCCAGCAGCTTAGCTGCAACCTTCTATGGCTACACCTTC

size: -
length: 14
J: TRBJ2-5
V: TRBV29-1
D: TRBD2
CDR3: CSVGQTSGGETQYF
DNA: TGCAGCGTGGGTCAGACTAGCGGGGGGGAGACCCAGTACTTC

size: -
length: 13
J: TRBJ1-1
V: TRBV2
D: -
CDR3: CATRGGMNTEAFF
DNA: TGTGCCACCAGAGGGGGGATGAACACTGAAGCTTTCTTT

size: -
length: 18
J: TRBJ2-1
V: TRBV29-1
D: -
CDR3: CSVDQEGEIRRSYNEQFF
DNA: TGCAGCGTCGATCAGGAAGGGGAGATACGTCGGTCCTACAATGAGCAGTTCTTC

size: few
length: 10
J: TRBJ2-7
V: TRBV20-1
D: -
CDR3: CSAYRAEQYF
DNA: TGCAGTGCGTACAGGGCCGAGCAGTACTTC

size: few
length: 16
J: TRBJ2-3
V: TRBV9
D: -
CDR3: CASSVDHRRATDTQYF
DNA: TGTGCCAGCAGCGTAGATCATAGGAGGGCCACAGATACGCAGTATTTT

size: once
length: 13
J: TRBJ1-1
V: TRBV29-1
D: TRBD1
CDR3: CSAGRGLNTEAFF
DNA: TGCAGCGCCGGCAGGGGGTTGAACACTGAAGCTTTCTTT

size: few
length: 16
J: TRBJ2-2
V: TRBV28
D: -
CDR3: CASSRGRRLGTGELFF
DNA: TGTGCCAGCAGTCGGGGACGGCGGCTTGGGACCGGGGAGCTGTTTTTT

size: -
length: 12
J: TRBJ1-5
V: TRBV15
D: -
CDR3: CATSRDQQPQHF
DNA: TGTGCCACCAGCAGAGATCAGCAGCCCCAGCATTTT

size: -
length: 12
J: TRBJ2-1
V: TRBV4-3
D: TRBD2
CDR3: CASTRGDNEQFF
DNA: TGCGCCAGCACTCGGGGGGACAATGAGCAGTTCTTC

size: -
length: 13
J: TRBJ2-3
V: TRBV30
D: -
CDR3: CAWSVRGTDTQYF
DNA: TGTGCCTGGAGTGTACGCGGCACAGATACGCAGTATTTT